Described below is a single T cell receptor beta chain sequence and its context. The antigen remains undetermined. The sample originates from a study of blood T cells in healthy people across ages. Study findings and constraints: Estimates drawn from one million T cells were deemed to understate diversity. Age advanced and TCR beta diversity per million T cells fell, roughly linearly.

The donors, all healthy, were Caucasians living in Russia, aged roughly 6 to 100. Samples had at least 6 million PBMCs isolated from them. The CDR3 consists of 14 residues. Germline loops: CDR1 ENHRY, CDR2 SYGVKD. The authors ran a second PCR of roughly 7 to 11 cycles using a sample-barcoded 5' primer and a J-beta primer mix. Each CDR3 protein is one row after TCRdb ran MiXCR on the 5' RACE reads. The sample records hundreds of thousands of distinct CDR3 sequences, about 30% being singletons. This sequence joins TRBV10-3 and TRBJ2-4, with unresolved D. The tail of the sequence fits TRBJ2-5 better, so the J call may be wrong. This TCR was sampled from a woman older than 75 in good health. The sequenced sample consisted of blood. The CDR3 bases are TGTGCCATCAGTGTGGGCCAGGTGAAAGAGACCCAGTACTTC. Protein: CAISVGQVKETQYF.